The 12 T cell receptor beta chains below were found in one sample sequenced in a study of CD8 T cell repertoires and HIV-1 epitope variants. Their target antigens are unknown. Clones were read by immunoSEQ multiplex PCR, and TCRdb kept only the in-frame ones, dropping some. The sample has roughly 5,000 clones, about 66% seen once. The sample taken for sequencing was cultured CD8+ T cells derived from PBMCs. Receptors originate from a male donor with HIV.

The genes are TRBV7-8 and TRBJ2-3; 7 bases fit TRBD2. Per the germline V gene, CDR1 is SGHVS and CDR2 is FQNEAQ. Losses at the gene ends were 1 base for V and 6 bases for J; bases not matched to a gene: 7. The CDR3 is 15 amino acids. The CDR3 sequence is CASSLGLAVQDTQYF. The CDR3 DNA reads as TGTGCCAGCAGCTTAGGTCTAGCGGTTCAGGATACGCAGTATTTT.

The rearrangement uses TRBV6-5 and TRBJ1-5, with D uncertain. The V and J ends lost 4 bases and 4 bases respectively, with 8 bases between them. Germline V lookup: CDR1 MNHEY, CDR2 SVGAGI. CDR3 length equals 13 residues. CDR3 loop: CASSFGPNQPQHF. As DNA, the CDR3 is TGTGCCAGCAGTTTCGGACCAAATCAGCCCCAGCATTTT.

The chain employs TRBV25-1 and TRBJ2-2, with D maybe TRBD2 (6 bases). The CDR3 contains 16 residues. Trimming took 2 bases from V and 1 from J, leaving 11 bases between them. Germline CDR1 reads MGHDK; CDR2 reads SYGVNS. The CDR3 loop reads CASSEVGLQNTGELFF. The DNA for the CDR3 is TGTGCCAGCAGTGAAGTGGGACTGCAGAACACCGGGGAGCTGTTTTTT.

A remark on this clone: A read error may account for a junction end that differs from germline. The CDR3 loop reads CASSAGTSNEQCF. Here the CDR3 DNA reads TGTGCCAGCAGCGCCGGGACTAGCAACGAGCAGTGCTTC. J is TRBJ2-7 and V is TRBV9, with TRBD2 identical over 9 bases. The CDR3 is made up of 13 amino acids. Germline loops: CDR1 SGDLS, CDR2 YYNGEE.

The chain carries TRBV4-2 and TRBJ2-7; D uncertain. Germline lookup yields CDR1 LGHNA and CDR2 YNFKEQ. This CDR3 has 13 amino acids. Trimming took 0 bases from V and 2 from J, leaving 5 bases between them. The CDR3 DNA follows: TGTGCCAGCAGCCAAGATGGGGCCTACGAGCAGTACTTC. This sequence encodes CASSQDGAYEQYF.

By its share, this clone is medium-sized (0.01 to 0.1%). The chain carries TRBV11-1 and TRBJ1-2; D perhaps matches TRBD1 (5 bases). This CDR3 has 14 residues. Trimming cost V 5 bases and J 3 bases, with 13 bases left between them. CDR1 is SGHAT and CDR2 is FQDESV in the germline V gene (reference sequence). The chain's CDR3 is CASSPGTSDYGYTF. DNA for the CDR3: TGTGCCAGCAGCCCTGGGACTTCTGACTATGGCTACACCTTC.

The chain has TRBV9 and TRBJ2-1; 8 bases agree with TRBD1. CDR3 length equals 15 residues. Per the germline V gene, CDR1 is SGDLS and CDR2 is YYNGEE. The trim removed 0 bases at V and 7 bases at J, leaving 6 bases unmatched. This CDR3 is CASSVVRTGYNEQFF. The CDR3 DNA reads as TGTGCCAGCAGCGTAGTTCGGACAGGGTATAATGAGCAGTTCTTC.

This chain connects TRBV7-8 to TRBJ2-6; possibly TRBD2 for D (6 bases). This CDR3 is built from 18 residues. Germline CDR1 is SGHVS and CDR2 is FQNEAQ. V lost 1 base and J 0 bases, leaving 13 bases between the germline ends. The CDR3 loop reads CASSLVGLDFSGANVLTF. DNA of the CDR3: TGTGCCAGCAGCTTAGTGGGACTCGACTTCTCTGGGGCCAACGTCCTGACTTTC.

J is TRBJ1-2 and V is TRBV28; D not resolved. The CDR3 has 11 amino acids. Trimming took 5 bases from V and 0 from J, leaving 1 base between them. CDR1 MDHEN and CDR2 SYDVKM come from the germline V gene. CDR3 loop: CASSTNYGYTF. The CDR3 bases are TGTGCCAGCAGTACTAACTATGGCTACACCTTC.

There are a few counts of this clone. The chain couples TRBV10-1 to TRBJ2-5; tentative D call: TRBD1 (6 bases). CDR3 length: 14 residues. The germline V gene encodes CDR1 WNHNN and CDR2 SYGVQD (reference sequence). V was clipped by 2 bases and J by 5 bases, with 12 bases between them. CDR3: CASSEGQYWETQYF. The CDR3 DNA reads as TGCGCCAGCAGTGAGGGACAGTATTGGGAGACCCAGTACTTC.

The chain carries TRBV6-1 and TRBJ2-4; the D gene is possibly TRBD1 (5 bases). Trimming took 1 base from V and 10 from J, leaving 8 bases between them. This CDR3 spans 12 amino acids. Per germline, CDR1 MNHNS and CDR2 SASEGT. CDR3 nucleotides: TGTGCCAGCAGTGAAGGGACATGGATTCAGTACTTC. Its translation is CASSEGTWIQYF.

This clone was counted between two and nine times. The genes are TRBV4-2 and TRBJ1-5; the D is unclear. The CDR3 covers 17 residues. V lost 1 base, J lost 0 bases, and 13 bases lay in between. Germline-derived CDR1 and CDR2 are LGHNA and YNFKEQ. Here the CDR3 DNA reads TGTGCCAGCAGCCAAGCTGGGTCGGGGTATAGCAATCAGCCCCAGCATTTT. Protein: CASSQAGSGYSNQPQHF.